The following is a T cell receptor (beta chain) sequence with its context. The sample originates from a study of patients and donors after allogeneic stem cell transplantation. V lost 5 bases to trimming and J lost 3 bases; unmatched junction nucleotides: 8. This CDR3 is built from 16 residues. Germline lookup yields CDR1 SGHTA and CDR2 FQGNSA. Using its own MiXCR run on the RT-PCR reads, TCRdb lists one record per CDR3 protein. The sample lists some 880,000 distinct CDR3 sequences; 18% were seen once. This sequence was found in a human donor who was either an allogeneic HSCT recipient or a stem cell or donor lymphocyte infusion donor (not recorded which). It is not recorded whose cells these are; they may come from a transplant donor. The chain couples TRBV7-2 to TRBJ2-3; 10 bases are a match to TRBD2. Input material: blood, either unsorted or a sorted T cell fraction (not recorded which). The CDR3 region is CASSLRLAGTTDTQYF. The CDR3 DNA sequence: TGTGCCAGCAGCCTTAGACTAGCGGGTACGACAGATACGCAGTATTTT.